Shown below are 5 T cell receptor beta chains from a single sample sequenced in a study of early T cells in non-severe SARS-CoV-2 infection. TCRdb redid the calling of the 5' RACE reads with MiXCR, one entry per CDR3 protein. The table lists 55,000 to 80,000 distinct CDR3 sequences, roughly 12% of them singletons. Material for sequencing was whole blood. All receptors derive from an adult who was a healthcare worker with PCR-confirmed SARS-CoV-2 infection or an uninfected control (not recorded which).

This clonotype was seen a handful of times. This chain connects TRBV7-6 to TRBJ1-6; possible D gene TRBD1, 5 bases. Germline CDR1 and CDR2: SGHVS and FNYEAQ. The CDR3 totals 15 residues. Trimming shortened V by 2 bases and J by 7 bases, and 12 bases separated the two germline ends. The CDR3 spells CASSLNGGTNSPLHF. The CDR3 coding sequence is TGTGCCAGCAGCTTAAATGGGGGTACGAATTCACCCCTCCACTTT.

This clonotype was counted many times. The chain links TRBV19 to TRBJ1-3; D possibly corresponds to TRBD1 (5 bases). The CDR3 totals 15 residues. V lost 6 bases, J lost 1 base, and 13 bases lay in between. In germline, CDR1 is LNHDA, CDR2 SQIVND (reference sequence). CDR3 loop: CASRSTGTSGNTIYF. The CDR3 region has the DNA TGTGCCAGTAGGTCCACCGGGACGTCTGGAAACACCATATATTTT. Looking up the rest from reference TRBV19 and TRBJ1-3 gives the full variable domain: DGGITQSPKYLFRKEGQNVTLSCEQNLNHDAMYWYRQDPGQGLRLIYYSQIVNDFQKGDIAEGYSVSREKKESFPLTVTSAQKNPTAFYLCASRSTGTSGNTIYFGEGSWLTVV.

This clonotype was detected only a few times. The J gene is TRBJ1-1, the V gene TRBV6-2 or TRBV6-3, with 7 bases that match TRBD1. CDR1 is MNHEY and CDR2 is SVGEGT in the germline V gene. The J segment lost 9 bases and the V segment lost 5 bases, leaving 12 bases of the junction unmatched. The CDR3 is 14 amino acids. CDR3 DNA: TGTGCCAGCAGTCGCTCTGGGGACAGCATTAAAGCTTTCTTT. It translates to CASSRSGDSIKAFF.

This clonotype is labeled as medium-sized. The CDR3 here is CASSQDPSGISPLHF. CDR3 DNA: TGTGCCAGCAGCCAAGATCCTTCAGGGATTTCACCCCTCCACTTT. The rearrangement uses TRBV14 and TRBJ1-6; maybe TRBD1 (5 bases). CDR1 SGHDN and CDR2 FVKESK come from the germline V gene. V was shortened by 0 bases and J by 9 bases, with 12 bases between the two germline ends. The CDR3 totals 15 residues.

This clonotype was counted ten times or more. The gene calls are TRBV29-1 and TRBJ2-5; D gene uncertain. The CDR3 is 14 amino acids. Looked up from germline, CDR1 is SQVTM and CDR2 is ANQGSEA. DNA of the CDR3: TGCACCACCTCCCGCGGCCCCGGTATGGAGACCCAGTACTTC. This translates into CTTSRGPGMETQYF.